This TCR beta chain emerged from a study of blood T cell repertoires in COVID-19. With 5 bases removed from V and 4 bases from J, the gap between germline ends came to 14 bases. This CDR3 region has 15 residues. CDR1 is SGHTA and CDR2 is FQGTGA in the germline V gene. TCRdb keeps only in-frame clones here, not all; method: immunoSEQ multiplex PCR. The table includes 200,000 to 300,000 clones, around 89% detected once. Sequencing input: PBMCs or T cells enriched from blood (not recorded which). The TCR originated in a woman under 40 who had recovered from COVID-19. This chain links TRBV7-3 with TRBJ2-2; perhaps TRBD1 as D (6 bases). The CDR3 DNA reads TGTGCCAGCAGCCTCGGACAGCCGGGCACCGGGGAGCTGTTTTTT. Protein: CASSLGQPGTGELFF. The variable domain in full, completed from reference TRBV7-3 and TRBJ2-2, reads GAGVSQTPSNKVTEKGKYVELRCDPISGHTALYWYRQSLGQGPEFLIYFQGTGAADDSGLPNDRFFAVRPEGSVSTLKIQRTERGDSAVYLCASSLGQPGTGELFFGEGSRLTVL.